The 10 T cell receptor beta chains below were found in one sample sequenced in a study of T cells after yellow fever vaccination. TCRdb analysed the 5' RACE reads with MiXCR anew, one entry per CDR3 protein. The data hold about 550,000 distinct CDR3 sequences, with roughly 19% observed a single time. Sequences were derived from PBMCs, sampled 15 days after the yellow fever booster vaccination. The receptors come from a man between 25 and 39 years old who received the YFV17D yellow fever vaccine.

This chain joins TRBV20-1 and TRBJ2-3; no reliable D call. V was clipped by 4 bases and J by 0 bases, with 14 bases between them. CDR1 is DFQATT and CDR2 is SNEGSKA in the germline V gene (reference sequence). This CDR3 is 15 amino acids long. DNA of the CDR3: TGCAGTGCTACGGAACTGGGTCCCAGCACAGATACGCAGTATTTT. Translation: CSATELGPSTDTQYF.

This clonotype has a handful of counts. The chain couples TRBV20-1 to TRBJ2-3; possibly TRBD1 for D (6 bases). Germline V CDR1 and CDR2: DFQATT, SNEGSKA (reference sequence). V gave up 7 bases and J gave up 1 base, with 15 bases separating them. This CDR3 spans 14 amino acids. The CDR3 is CSGTGFGGTDTQYF. CDR3 nucleotide sequence: TGCAGTGGAACAGGGTTTGGGGGCACAGATACGCAGTATTTT.

The rearrangement joins TRBV12-3 or TRBV12-4 to TRBJ2-7; 8 positions agree with TRBD2. This CDR3 is 17 amino acids long. Unmatched junction bases numbered 15, after V lost 6 bases and J lost 2 bases. CDR3 sequence reads: CASSPEVAGPPTYEQYF. The CDR3 region has the DNA TGTGCCAGCAGCCCCGAGGTAGCGGGACCACCAACCTACGAGCAGTACTTC.

This clonotype was seen more than once but under ten times. This chain links TRBV12-3 or TRBV12-4 with TRBJ2-5; maybe TRBD2 (6 bases). The CDR3 consists of 16 residues. Deletions cut 3 bases from V and 2 bases from J, with 16 bases between. The CDR3: CASSFSGAGPQETQYF. Here the CDR3 DNA reads TGTGCCAGCAGTTTTTCTGGGGCGGGGCCTCAAGAGACCCAGTACTTC.

This chain links TRBV7-2 with TRBJ2-1; D is perhaps TRBD1 or TRBD2 (5 bases each). Trimming took off 0 bases at V and 0 bases at J, with 18 bases between the two ends. Germline CDR1 is SGHTA and CDR2 is FQGNSA. The CDR3 has 19 amino acids. The CDR3 DNA is TGTGCCAGCAGCTTAGCAATCCCCCTCGCAGGGAGCTCCTACAATGAGCAGTTCTTC. Translating gives CASSLAIPLAGSSYNEQFF.

This clonotype was seen only a few times. This chain links TRBV29-1 with TRBJ2-7; D might be TRBD1 (7 bases). This CDR3 has 13 residues. In germline, CDR1 is SQVTM, CDR2 ANQGSEA. V dropped 6 bases and J dropped 0 bases, with 12 bases sitting between them. The CDR3 DNA reads as TGCAGCGTGTTCAGGGGGGACTCCTACGAGCAGTACTTC. Residues: CSVFRGDSYEQYF.

The chain has TRBV6-5 and TRBJ2-1; tentatively, D is TRBD1 (6 bases). V lost 0 bases and J 9 bases, leaving 15 bases between the germline ends. Germline CDR1 and CDR2: MNHEY and SVGAGI. The CDR3 sequence is 15 residues long. CDR3 DNA sequence: TGTGCCAGCAGTTACTCGATACAGGGAGCTAGTGAGCAGTTCTTC. Its translation: CASSYSIQGASEQFF.

The gene calls are TRBV5-6 and TRBJ2-4; D is perhaps TRBD2 (6 bases). Looked up from germline, CDR1 is SGHDT and CDR2 is YYEEEE. The CDR3 covers 15 residues. The V end was cut by 4 bases, the J end by 2 bases, with 13 bases between. The CDR3 spells CASSEAGPSKNIQYF. The CDR3 DNA reads as TGTGCCAGCAGCGAGGCGGGGCCATCCAAAAACATTCAGTACTTC.

The rearrangement uses TRBV5-1 and TRBJ2-7; D is uncertain. V was shortened by 0 bases and J by 3 bases, with 13 bases between the two germline ends. Germline loops: CDR1 SGHRS, CDR2 YFSETQ. The CDR3 consists of 15 residues. The CDR3 sequence: CASSLDNVQFYEQYF. The CDR3 DNA follows: TGCGCCAGCAGCTTGGACAACGTTCAGTTCTACGAGCAGTACTTC.

This chain connects TRBV12-3 or TRBV12-4 to TRBJ2-7, with TRBD2 matching over 8 bases. The ends lost 4 bases at V and 4 bases at J; junction bases unmatched: 9. This CDR3 region has 15 residues. CDR3: CASSSGTRVGYEQYF. The DNA of the CDR3 is TGTGCCAGCAGTTCCGGGACTAGAGTAGGTTACGAGCAGTACTTC.